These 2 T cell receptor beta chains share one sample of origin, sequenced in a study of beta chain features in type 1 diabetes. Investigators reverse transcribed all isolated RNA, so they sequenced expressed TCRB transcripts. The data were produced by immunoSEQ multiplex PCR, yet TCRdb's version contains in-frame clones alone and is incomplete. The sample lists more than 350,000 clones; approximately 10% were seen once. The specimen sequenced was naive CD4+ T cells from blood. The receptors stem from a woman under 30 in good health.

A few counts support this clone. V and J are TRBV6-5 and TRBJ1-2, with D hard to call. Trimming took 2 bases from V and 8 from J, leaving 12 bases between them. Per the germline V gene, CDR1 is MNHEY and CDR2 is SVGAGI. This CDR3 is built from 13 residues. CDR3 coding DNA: TGTGCCAGCAGTTACAAGGGAGATATGGGCTACACCTTC. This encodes CASSYKGDMGYTF.

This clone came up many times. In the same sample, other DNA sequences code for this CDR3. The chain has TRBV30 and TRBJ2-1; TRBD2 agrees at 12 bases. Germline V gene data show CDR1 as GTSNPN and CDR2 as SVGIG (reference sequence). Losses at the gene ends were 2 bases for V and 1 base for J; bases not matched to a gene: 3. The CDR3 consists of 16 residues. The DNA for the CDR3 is TGTGCCTGGAGTCTAGGACTAGCGGGGTCCTACAATGAGCAGTTCTTC. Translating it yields CAWSLGLAGSYNEQFF.